What follows is one T cell receptor (beta chain) and its context. Here immunoSEQ multiplex PCR was the method, and the copy in TCRdb shows in-frame clones only, minus some. The data contain about 320,000 clones, 85% of them seen just once; the ten biggest clones take up 2.1%. The data derive from a study of Ad26.COV2.S vaccination and SARS-CoV-2 variants. Study as a whole: Donor was one of the participants in the Ad26.COV2.S arm of the COV1001 trial. The authors gave Ad26.COV2.S intramuscularly, either once or twice 56 days apart.

The treatment is: 19 received Ad26.COV2.S at low or high dose, single or two shots; 5 received placebo; per-sample allocation not given. Collection of the samples took place on day 63 after the first injection of vaccine or placebo. Spike of the Wuhan-strain SARS-CoV-2 was expressed by an Ad26 vector, which formed the vaccine. Germline assignment: CDR1 SGHVS and CDR2 FQNEAQ. V gave up 0 bases and J gave up 0 bases, with 14 bases separating them. This CDR3 spans 17 amino acids. The V call is TRBV7-8, the J call TRBJ1-1, with D tentatively TRBD1 (5 bases). The sequences come from peripheral blood, collected in a trial of Ad26.COV2.S vaccine versus placebo. The receptor was derived from a person between 18 and 65 years old who received the Ad26.COV2.S COVID-19 vaccine or a placebo. CDR3 nucleotides: TGTGCCAGCAGCTTAGCAAGGTCCCCCAGGGTGAACACTGAAGCTTTCTTT. Encoded protein: CASSLARSPRVNTEAFF.